Listed here are 26 T cell receptor beta chains from one sample, sequenced in a study of T cell responses to AZD1222 COVID-19 vaccine. Generated by immunoSEQ multiplex PCR, the TCRdb table keeps only in-frame clones and is missing some. Of fewer than 140,000 clones detected, approximately 87% appear once; the ten largest clones hold approximately 4.7%. The specimen was peripheral blood, collected on day 0 of AZD1222 vaccination. All receptors come from an adult in good health.

V and J are TRBV3-1 (or the pseudogene TRBV3-2) and TRBJ2-2; no definite D call. Trimming cost V 1 base and J 6 bases, with 9 bases left between them. The V gene's germline CDR1 is LGHDT and CDR2 YNNKEL (reference sequence). The CDR3 loop spans 14 amino acids. The CDR3 DNA sequence: TGTGCCAGCAGCCAAGGCCGAACCTCCGGGGAGCTGTTTTTT. Translated, it gives CASSQGRTSGELFF.

The rearrangement links TRBV19 to TRBJ1-2; 8 nucleotides align to TRBD1. Germline assignment: CDR1 LNHDA and CDR2 SQIVND (reference sequence). The CDR3 has 14 residues. V shed 6 bases, J shed 7 bases, and the junction held 10 bases outside the gene matches. The CDR3 DNA reads as TGTGCCAGTAGGACTGACAGGGGCGAAGTTGGCTACACCTTC. It encodes CASRTDRGEVGYTF.

This sequence joins TRBV19 and TRBJ2-1, with D possibly being TRBD1 or TRBD2 (6 bases each). The CDR3 loop spans 15 amino acids. CDR1 LNHDA and CDR2 SQIVND come from the germline V gene (reference sequence). With 9 bases removed from V and 4 bases from J, the gap between germline ends came to 19 bases. The CDR3 region is CASRGGRQGYNEQFF. The CDR3 bases are TGTGCCAGCAGAGGGGGGAGGCAGGGGTACAATGAGCAGTTCTTC.

This chain joins TRBV28 and TRBJ2-7; no definite D call. Germline loops: CDR1 MDHEN, CDR2 SYDVKM. The CDR3 is 14 amino acids. The V gene lost 1 base and the J gene lost 2 bases, with 9 bases spanning the gap. The CDR3 DNA follows: TGTGCCAGCAGTTTATCCCCTAGGACCTACGAGCAGTACTTC. Translation: CASSLSPRTYEQYF. Combining the CDR3 with reference TRBV28 and TRBJ2-7 gives the whole variable domain DVKVTQSSRYLVKRTGEKVFLECVQDMDHENMFWYRQDPGLGLRLIYFSYDVKMKEKGDIPEGYSVSREKKERFSLILESASTNQTSMYLCASSLSPRTYEQYFGPGTRLTVT.

DNA of the CDR3: TGTGCCAGCAGCCAAGTCCAGTCCAGGGATGGCTACACCTTC. This encodes CASSQVQSRDGYTF. J is TRBJ1-2 and V is TRBV3-1 (or the pseudogene TRBV3-2); possibly TRBD1 for D (5 bases). The germline CDR1 and CDR2 sequences are LGHDT and YNNKEL (reference sequence). CDR3 length: 14 residues. Trimming cost V 1 base and J 6 bases, with 12 bases left between them.

The chain carries TRBV4-1 and TRBJ1-5; maybe TRBD1 (6 bases). V was clipped by 0 bases and J by 6 bases, with 9 bases between them. The CDR3 extends over 14 amino acids. The germline gives CDR1 MGHRA, CDR2 YSYEKL. The CDR3 region is CASSQDRGRQPQHF. CDR3 nucleotides: TGCGCCAGCAGCCAAGACAGGGGTCGTCAGCCCCAGCATTTT.

DNA of the CDR3: TGTGCCATCAGTACTTATCCCCTGGACAAAAGCTCCTACGAGCAGTACTTC. Translated: CAISTYPLDKSSYEQYF. This chain links TRBV10-3 with TRBJ2-7; D perhaps matches TRBD1 (5 bases). CDR1 ENHRY and CDR2 SYGVKD come from the germline V gene. The V end lost 5 bases, the J end lost 0 bases, and 20 bases lay between the germline ends. The CDR3 is made up of 17 amino acids.

The chain uses TRBV3-1 (or the pseudogene TRBV3-2) and TRBJ2-2; TRBD2 might be the D (6 bases). Trimming cost V 4 bases and J 1 base, with 13 bases left between them. There are 16 residues in the CDR3. CDR1 and CDR2 from the germline V gene are LGHDT and YNNKEL (reference sequence). The CDR3 sequence is CASSPLALQNTGELFF. DNA of the CDR3: TGTGCCAGCAGCCCTCTAGCGCTACAGAACACCGGGGAGCTGTTTTTT.

The rearrangement links TRBV27 to TRBJ1-4, with 7 bases identical to TRBD1. Germline V lookup: CDR1 MNHEY, CDR2 SMNVEV (reference sequence). J was trimmed by 4 bases and V by 5 bases; bases with no gene match: 7. The CDR3 has 15 residues. CDR3 coding DNA: TGTGCCAGCAGTCCTGGGGACAGTTATAATGAAAAACTGTTTTTT. Amino acids: CASSPGDSYNEKLFF.

This clone was observed once. This chain links TRBV24-1 with TRBJ1-1; D is ambiguous. The CDR3 has 14 residues. Per germline, CDR1 KGHDR and CDR2 SFDVKD. V shed 2 bases and J shed 3 bases, with 9 bases lying between them. Written as DNA, the CDR3 is TGTGCCACCAGTGATTCAAACAGCGACACTGAAGCTTTCTTT. Translation: CATSDSNSDTEAFF.

As to this clone: A junction boundary mismatches the germline segment, possibly from a read error. The chain uses TRBV4-1 and TRBJ1-1, with no clear D. Germline V CDR1 and CDR2: MGHRA, YSYEKL. The CDR3 loop spans 13 amino acids. CDR3 region: CASSQDTRLYCFF. CDR3 DNA sequence: TGCGCCAGCAGCCAAGATACGAGGTTATACTGTTTTTTT.

This chain joins TRBV19 and TRBJ1-5; 8 bases align to TRBD1. The V gene end was trimmed by 7 bases and the J gene end by 1 base; junction bases not matched to a gene: 6. The CDR3 has 15 amino acids. The V gene's germline CDR1 is LNHDA and CDR2 SQIVND (reference sequence). The CDR3 reads CASTLGQGSNQPQHF. As DNA, the CDR3 is TGTGCCAGTACCCTAGGACAGGGAAGCAATCAGCCCCAGCATTTT.

This clone has just a few counts. The rearrangement joins TRBV4-2 to TRBJ1-2; 8 nucleotides line up with TRBD1. CDR1 is LGHNA, CDR2 YNFKEQ, per germline. This CDR3 spans 15 amino acids. V lost 0 bases, J lost 6 bases, and 6 bases stayed unmatched. CDR3 region: CASSQDGQGFDGYTF. CDR3 nucleotides: TGTGCCAGCAGCCAAGATGGACAGGGCTTCGATGGCTACACCTTC.

V is TRBV19 and J is TRBJ2-7; 7 bases are a match to TRBD1. Germline CDR1 reads LNHDA; CDR2 reads SQIVND (reference sequence). The length of the CDR3 is 15 residues. V lost 0 bases to trimming and J lost 3 bases; unmatched junction nucleotides: 5. CDR3 sequence reads: CASSIESSGGYEQYF. The CDR3 nucleotides are TGTGCCAGTAGTATAGAGAGCTCAGGGGGCTACGAGCAGTACTTC.

The J gene is TRBJ1-5, the V gene TRBV6-5, with TRBD1 matching over 8 bases. Losses at the gene ends were 5 bases for V and 6 bases for J; bases not matched to a gene: 9. The CDR3 spans 15 residues. Per the germline V gene, CDR1 is MNHEY and CDR2 is SVGAGI. The CDR3 loop is CASSRQYRGAQPQHF. The CDR3 nucleotides are TGTGCCAGCAGTCGCCAATACAGGGGGGCTCAGCCCCAGCATTTT.

This clone appeared a single time. This chain joins TRBV19 and TRBJ2-6, with D hard to call. The germline CDR1 and CDR2 sequences are LNHDA and SQIVND (reference sequence). With 3 bases removed from V and 0 bases from J, the gap between germline ends came to 9 bases. This CDR3 is built from 16 residues. Here the CDR3 reads CASSITRSSGANVLTF. DNA for the CDR3: TGTGCCAGTAGTATTACCCGGAGCTCTGGGGCCAACGTCCTGACTTTC.

The V call is TRBV7-6, the J call TRBJ2-7; 7 positions agree with TRBD2. The ends lost 5 bases at V and 6 bases at J; junction bases unmatched: 16. From germline, CDR1 is SGHVS and CDR2 FNYEAQ. This CDR3 comprises 16 residues. CDR3 DNA: TGTGCCAGCAGCCCCGGGGGAGGGACTACCTTGAGCGAGCAGTACTTC. This translates into CASSPGGGTTLSEQYF.

This chain links TRBV6-5 with TRBJ2-1, with 7 positions matching TRBD1. With V trimmed by 11 bases and J by 2 bases, 9 bases remained unmatched. The CDR3 length is 14 residues. CDR1 and CDR2 (germline): MNHEY, SVGAGI. The CDR3 bases are TGTGCCTCCGAGACAGGGATAACCTACAATGAGCAGTTCTTC. Protein product: CASETGITYNEQFF.

The gene calls are TRBV5-1 and TRBJ2-7, with a weak D call TRBD2 (5 bases). The CDR3 runs 13 residues. Per the germline V gene, CDR1 is SGHRS and CDR2 is YFSETQ. Between the trimmed V and J ends, which lost 4 bases and 2 bases, there was a span of 10 bases. The CDR3 region is CASSMDGTYEQYF. For the CDR3, the DNA is TGCGCCAGCAGCATGGACGGGACCTACGAGCAGTACTTC.

The rearrangement links TRBV27 to TRBJ2-7; D gene unclear. The V and J ends lost 11 bases and 0 bases respectively, with 20 bases between them. The CDR3 covers 15 residues. The germline CDR1 and CDR2 sequences are MNHEY and SMNVEV (reference sequence). CDR3 sequence reads: CASIRAGAGSYEQYF. The CDR3 nucleotides are TGTGCCTCAATTCGGGCTGGAGCAGGCTCCTACGAGCAGTACTTC.

This chain joins TRBV18 and TRBJ2-2, with no clear D. The CDR3 is 12 amino acids. The V gene's germline CDR1 is KGHSH and CDR2 LQKENI. The V and J ends lost 2 bases and 8 bases respectively, with 6 bases between them. CDR3 sequence (DNA): TGTGCCAGCTCACCAGGGATAGGGGAGCTGTTTTTT. Amino acid sequence: CASSPGIGELFF.

The chain recombines TRBV24-1 with TRBJ1-1; D may be TRBD1 (5 bases). V lost 0 bases and J 5 bases, leaving 30 bases between the germline ends. The CDR3 runs to 21 residues. Germline V gives CDR1 KGHDR, CDR2 SFDVKD. The CDR3 protein is CATSDLRSPMPRVGGGTEAFF. The CDR3 DNA sequence: TGTGCCACCAGTGATTTGCGATCCCCCATGCCGAGGGTGGGGGGAGGAACTGAAGCTTTCTTT.

This rearrangement joins TRBV7-2 to TRBJ2-7, with a weak D call TRBD1 (5 bases). CDR1 is SGHTA, CDR2 FQGNSA, per germline. This CDR3 spans 15 amino acids. V gave up 0 bases and J gave up 6 bases, with 15 bases separating them. Here the CDR3 DNA reads TGTGCCAGCAGCTTAGCCTTTGTGATGCAGGGCGAGCAGTACTTC. The encoded protein is CASSLAFVMQGEQYF.

The chain has TRBV3-1 (or the pseudogene TRBV3-2) and TRBJ1-5; D unclear. This CDR3 spans 13 amino acids. In germline, CDR1 is LGHDT, CDR2 YNNKEL (reference sequence). Trimming removed 2 bases from V and 6 bases from J, with 8 bases in between. CDR3 sequence: CASSQYARQPQHF. CDR3 DNA sequence: TGTGCCAGCAGCCAATATGCACGTCAGCCCCAGCATTTT.

The V gene is TRBV28, the J gene TRBJ1-5, with TRBD1 as a possible D gene (6 bases). Germline CDR1 and CDR2: MDHEN and SYDVKM. Trimming took off 3 bases at V and 5 bases at J, with 11 bases between the two ends. The CDR3 contains 14 residues. DNA for the CDR3: TGTGCCAGCAGTTTTGGGGCAGGGGATCAGCCCCAGCATTTT. Its translation: CASSFGAGDQPQHF.

The chain combines TRBV5-4 with TRBJ1-1; D remains ambiguous. This CDR3 contains 15 residues. The V gene's germline CDR1 is SGHNT and CDR2 YYREEE (reference sequence). The ends were cut back, 2 bases at V and 5 bases at J, with 16 bases in the middle. DNA for the CDR3: TGTGCCAGCAGCTTAGGCGGGGTTGGGCGGACTGAAGCTTTCTTT. It yields the protein CASSLGGVGRTEAFF. Full variable domain (remainder filled in from reference TRBV5-4 and TRBJ1-1): ETGVTQSPTHLIKTRGQQVTLRCSSQSGHNTVSWYQQALGQGPQFIFQYYREEENGRGNFPPRFSGLQFPNYSSELNVNALELDDSALYLCASSLGGVGRTEAFFGQGTRLTVV.